Included here is one T cell receptor (beta chain) sequence, with context. Compared with germline, one end of the junction differs, possibly owing to a read error. These data come from a study of tumor-infiltrating lymphocytes in primary liver carcinoma. Study-level background: The five patients, who were men and women, ranged in age from 30 to 69 years.

This CDR3 spans 11 amino acids. Researchers generated TCR beta cDNA from about 0.5 ug of total RNA, relying on a constant-region primer. For TCR beta, libraries were produced by three nested multiplex PCR rounds using slightly modified ARM-PCR. Amplification in the first two PCR rounds was performed using TRBV1-TRBV30 forward primers and a C-beta reverse primer for around 9 cycles each. TCRdb re-derived calls from the multiplex PCR reads in MiXCR, one entry per CDR3 protein. The data contain hundreds of thousands of distinct CDR3 sequences, less than 75% of them seen just once; the ten biggest clones take up roughly 9%. Germline DNA was also extracted, and blood RNA was taken from unsorted whole blood. Every patient had chronic HBV infection and was treatment-naive. The authors collected four milliliters of peripheral blood before surgery.

The TCR originated in a man between 40 and 49 years old with primary liver carcinoma and hepatitis B virus infection. The sequenced sample consisted of peripheral blood. The gene calls are TRBV12-3 or TRBV12-4 and TRBJ2-5; TRBD2 matches 10 bases. DNA for the CDR3: TGTGCCAGCAGTTCGGGGACTAGCGCCTTCTTC. This encodes CASSSGTSAFF.